The source of this T cell receptor (beta chain) is a study of response to subunit inactivated influenza vaccine. Study-level findings and limits: After each seasonal influenza vaccination, few new T cells are recruited, the authors suggested.

Many counts were recorded for this clonotype. Its antigen is not known. TCRdb reprocessed the RT-PCR reads via MiXCR and lists one record per CDR3 protein. This sample has over 300,000 distinct CDR3 sequences, with about a fifth found just once. The CDR3 length is 17 residues. V was clipped by 0 bases and J by 8 bases, with 19 bases between them. CDR1 is LGHNA, CDR2 YSLEER, per germline. This specimen consisted of PBMCs from blood, obtained about 20 months after vaccination. This chain connects TRBV4-3 to TRBJ1-4, with a weak D call TRBD1 (5 bases). This TCR came from a man aged 45-69 years who received an inactivated influenza vaccine. The CDR3 sequence: CASSQEVASGSREKLFF. As DNA, the CDR3 is TGCGCCAGCAGCCAAGAGGTAGCTTCAGGGTCAAGGGAAAAACTGTTTTTT.